Listed below are T cell receptor beta chains from one sample, sequenced in a study of vaccination and CD4 T cells after COVID-19. TCRdb independently ran MiXCR on the PCR reads; one entry per CDR3 protein. The sample yields fewer than 30,000 distinct CDR3 sequences, 40% to 55% seen once. Their antigen targets remain unknown. Specimen: CD4+ T cells from blood, cultured in vitro, collected about 7 months after SARS-CoV-2 vaccination. These receptor sequences come from a human donor who had recovered from COVID-19. The conserved cysteine and the conserved F or W are not part of the CDR3 here.

v_gene	j_gene	CDR3aa
TRBV7-2	TRBJ2-3	ASSFVRVTQY
TRBV20-1	TRBJ2-1	SAITSGRGYNEQF
TRBV6-1	TRBJ2-2	ASNAGYTGELF
TRBV18	TRBJ2-3	ASSPPYRDTQY
TRBV6-1	TRBJ1-2	ASTTREDRGRGYT
TRBV28	TRBJ2-7	ASISSAGGAYEQY
TRBV27	TRBJ1-6	ASSYRDGYNSPLH
TRBV20-1	TRBJ2-5	SARGRQETQY
TRBV20-1	TRBJ2-5	SARPGGKETQY
TRBV20-1	TRBJ1-5	SARDKASQPQH
TRBV4-2	TRBJ2-7	ASSQGRDLTYEQY
TRBV15	TRBJ2-7	ATSRDKRGARY
TRBV21-1	TRBJ1-5	ASSKGWPGGIQPQH
TRBV24-1	TRBJ2-7	ATSGGAGSLSLDEQY
TRBV28	TRBJ1-6	ASMIRLASSPLH
TRBV6-5	TRBJ1-6	ASSYRVQQKNSPLH
TRBV20-1	TRBJ2-4	SARDLQGVGKNIQY
TRBV18	TRBJ2-1	ASSPKLAGGIGEQF
TRBV10-3	TRBJ1-5	AISAQARDQPQH
TRBV2	TRBJ2-5	ASSWTGGFETQY
TRBV20-1	TRBJ1-5	SARAGNSNQPQH
TRBV20-1	TRBJ2-1	SASPYEQF
TRBV7-9	TRBJ2-5	ASGPGTSDLETQY
TRBV19	TRBJ2-2	ASSIYGVGTGELF
TRBV15	TRBJ1-2	ATSRDGGLRGVRGYT
TRBV20-1	TRBJ2-1	SARDSGTDEQF
TRBV28	TRBJ1-1	ASSLWLGQSDEAF
TRBV15	TRBJ2-4	ATTGQGVAKNIQY
TRBV28	TRBJ1-2	ASSRGGDYYGYT
TRBV18	TRBJ1-5	ASSPMVQGPYSNQPQH
TRBV7-6	TRBJ2-5	ASSLRLAGETQY
TRBV15	TRBJ1-5	ATRSEGGVQPQH
TRBV6-5	TRBJ2-5	ASSWSGRDRETQY
TRBV7-8	TRBJ2-7	ASSLVRAHEQY
TRBV7-9	TRBJ2-7	ASSFIGPTYEQY
TRBV28	TRBJ1-5	ASSSTGSNVQPQH
TRBV27	TRBJ2-1	ASSGTLELYNEQF
TRBV20-1	TRBJ1-1	SAPASGDTEAF
TRBV28	TRBJ2-5	ASSSTGGLRETQY
TRBV5-1	TRBJ2-3	ASSLNTLAGGSDTQY
TRBV15	TRBJ2-5	ATSRGQRQETQY
TRBV6-1	TRBJ2-5	ASRNTGWEGQY
TRBV20-1	TRBJ1-5	SATGTGTEPQH